Listed below are T cell receptor beta chains from one sample, sequenced in a study of molecular identifiers for immune sequencing clone quantification. TCRdb redid the calling of the PCR reads with MiXCR, one entry per CDR3 protein. The sample lists under 800,000 distinct CDR3 sequences, less than 30% occurring once. Sample: naive CD8+ T cells from blood, with Jurkat cell RNA spiked in. The receptors here all came from a human donor in good health. Some libraries in this study had Jurkat cell RNA spiked in. CDR3s include the opening cysteine and the closing phenylalanine or tryptophan. A D gene is named only where the DNA matches it firmly. Part of the rows lack a size; the others show once, few, many or a class for expanded clones.

v_call	j_call	d_call	clone_size	cdr3_nt	cdr3_aa
TRBV7-9	TRBJ2-7	-	-	TGTGCCAGCAGCCCAAAGGAACCAAGCACCGACGAGCAGTACTTC	CASSPKEPSTDEQYF
TRBV6-5	TRBJ2-3	TRBD2	many	TGTGCCAGCAGTTCCCCAAAGGGACTAGCGGGAGTAGAAGATACGCAGTATTTT	CASSSPKGLAGVEDTQYF
TRBV20-1	TRBJ1-3	-	many	TGCAGTGCCTATCCGCGGACCGCTTTTGGAAACACCATATATTTT	CSAYPRTAFGNTIYF
TRBV12-3/TRBV12-4	TRBJ1-1	-	many	TGTGCCAGCAGTTTGACGACAGCGTTGAACACTGAAGCTTTCTTT	CASSLTTALNTEAFF
TRBV28	TRBJ2-2	TRBD2	few	TGTGCCAGCACCGACAACCTAGCGGGGGGGCCTTTCGCCGGGGAGCTGTTTTTT	CASTDNLAGGPFAGELFF
TRBV7-9	TRBJ2-7	TRBD1	-	TGTGCCAGCAGCCCGAAGACTACGGGACAGGTCTACGAGCAGTACTTC	CASSPKTTGQVYEQYF
TRBV4-1	TRBJ1-1	TRBD1	many	TGCGCCAGCAGGGGACAGGGGAATATGTACACTGAAGCTTTCTTT	CASRGQGNMYTEAFF
TRBV10-3	TRBJ1-4	-	few	TGTGCCATGGGGGTCCGTATTGGGGACGTGGTAAAACTGTTTTTT	CAMGVRIGDVVKLFF
TRBV30	TRBJ2-7	-	many	TGTGCCTGGAGTGTATTAGGCAGGGACGAGCAGTACTTC	CAWSVLGRDEQYF
TRBV3-1	TRBJ2-5	TRBD2	-	TGTGCCAGCAGCCAAGGGGGCGGGGGAGAGACCCAGTACTTC	CASSQGGGGETQYF
TRBV2	TRBJ1-5	-	many	TGTGCCAGCAGTGATGGGACAAAGATGGATCAGCCCCAGCATTTT	CASSDGTKMDQPQHF
TRBV5-4	TRBJ1-1	-	few	TGTGCCAGCCGGGGAGGGGAGAACACTGAAGCTTTCTTT	CASRGGENTEAFF
TRBV19	TRBJ1-2	-	-	TGTGCCAGCGATATGACGGACAGCGGGACTACTAACTATGGCTACACCTTC	CASDMTDSGTTNYGYTF
TRBV6-6	TRBJ2-1	TRBD2	few	TGTGCCAGCAGTTACTCCCTAGCGGGGGTGGGGAATGAGCAGTTCTTC	CASSYSLAGVGNEQFF
TRBV9	TRBJ2-1	-	-	TGTGCCAGCAGCGGCTGGATCAATGAGCAGTTCTTC	CASSGWINEQFF
TRBV12-3/TRBV12-4	TRBJ1-1	-	-	TGTGCCAGCTCAGGGCCAGGGCTGATCACTGAAGCTCTCTTT	CASSGPGLITEALF
TRBV5-1	TRBJ2-5	TRBD2	many	TGCGCCAGCAGCCCCGAAGCGGGGGAACAAGAGACCCAGTACTTC	CASSPEAGEQETQYF
TRBV7-9	TRBJ2-1	TRBD2	-	TGTGCCAGCAGCCCTCGGACTAGCGGGCCCTCCTACAATGAGCAGTTCTTC	CASSPRTSGPSYNEQFF
TRBV3-1	TRBJ1-1	-	-	TGTGCCAGCAGCCAAGTCCCGGGACACATGAACACTGAAGCTTTCTTT	CASSQVPGHMNTEAFF
TRBV2	TRBJ2-7	-	many	TGTGCCAGCGACGGGGGTACCTACGAGCAGTACTTC	CASDGGTYEQYF
TRBV28	TRBJ2-7	-	few	TGTGCCAGCAGTGCCCCGGGTCCAGTCCCTTCCTACGAGCAGTACTTC	CASSAPGPVPSYEQYF
TRBV30	TRBJ1-5	-	-	TGTGCCTGGAGTGTCGCAGGCTATAGCAATCAGCCCCAGCATTTT	CAWSVAGYSNQPQHF
TRBV6-1	TRBJ1-1	-	-	TGTGCCACCTACCGGGCCGGGGGACTAGAAGCTTTCTTT	CATYRAGGLEAFF
TRBV4-2	TRBJ2-3	-	many	TGTGCCAGCAGCCAAGATGACCCAGATACGCAGTATTTT	CASSQDDPDTQYF
TRBV7-9	TRBJ2-3	TRBD2	-	TGTGCCAGCAGCTTAGCGCGGGGTAGCGGGGGCACAGATACGCAGTATTTT	CASSLARGSGGTDTQYF
TRBV11-2	TRBJ1-1	TRBD1	few	TGTGCCAGCAGCTTAGAAGGGACAGGGGACACTGAAGCTTTCTTT	CASSLEGTGDTEAFF
TRBV6-2/TRBV6-3	TRBJ1-4	-	few	TGTGCCAGCTGCACGGGACGGCCGAATGAAAAACTGTTTTTT	CASCTGRPNEKLFF
TRBV19	TRBJ1-2	TRBD1	few	TGTGCCAGTACCCCGTGGTGGGACAGGGTAAACTATGGCTACACCTTC	CASTPWWDRVNYGYTF
TRBV4-2	TRBJ2-7	TRBD2	-	TGTGCCAGCAGCCAAGGGGGCCTAGCGGGGGTCTACGCGCAGTACTTC	CASSQGGLAGVYAQYF
TRBV19	TRBJ1-4	TRBD1	-	TGTGCCAGTAGTTTCTCCGCCGGGACAGCGATTGGAAAACTGTTTTTT	CASSFSAGTAIGKLFF
TRBV27	TRBJ2-3	-	-	TGTGCCAGCAGTTCGGGACTTTTCGCAGATACGCAGTATTTT	CASSSGLFADTQYF
TRBV27	TRBJ1-1	-	few	TGTGCCAGCAGTCTTATAGTAGGCTCGAACACTGAAGCTTTCTTT	CASSLIVGSNTEAFF
TRBV9	TRBJ2-3	-	few	TGTGCCAGCAGCGACGGGGGCGGCACAGATACGCAGTATTTT	CASSDGGGTDTQYF
TRBV5-4	TRBJ1-1	-	-	TGTGCCAGCAGCTTGGGTTGGGGGGTTGACACTGAAGCTCTCTTT	CASSLGWGVDTEALF
TRBV10-3	TRBJ1-1	-	many	TGTGCCATCCACGCAGGGACTTACACTGAAGCTTTCTTT	CAIHAGTYTEAFF
TRBV13	TRBJ2-3	TRBD1	-	TGTGCCAGCAGCTTCAGGGGGTGCACAGATACGCAGTATTTT	CASSFRGCTDTQYF
TRBV18	TRBJ2-7	TRBD1	-	TGTGCCAGCTCACCACCGGACAGGGGGCACTCCTACGAGCGGTACTTC	CASSPPDRGHSYERYF
TRBV30	TRBJ2-1	-	many	TGTGCCTGGACCGGGGGCTCCTACAATGAGCAGTTCTTC	CAWTGGSYNEQFF
TRBV9	TRBJ1-1	-	-	TGTGCCAGCAGCGTAGAAGGGAGTGAAGCCGAAGCTTTCTTT	CASSVEGSEAEAFF
TRBV24-1	TRBJ1-1	-	-	TGTGCCACCAGACCGTCGGGGGGAGAGGGTGAAGCTTTCTTT	CATRPSGGEGEAFF
TRBV4-3	TRBJ2-1	-	once	TGCGCCTGCAGCCAATCTAGGACGACGTACAATGAGCAGTTCTTC	CACSQSRTTYNEQFF
TRBV6-6	TRBJ2-5	-	-	TGTGCCAGCAGTTACTCCAACAGGGGAGGGGAGACCCAGTACTTC	CASSYSNRGGETQYF
TRBV18	TRBJ2-7	-	many	TGTGCCAGCTCACCACGGTCCCGGACAGACTACGAGCAGTACTTC	CASSPRSRTDYEQYF
TRBV11-2	TRBJ2-1	-	-	TGTGCCAGCAGCTCAACGCCCGAGCAGTTCTTC	CASSSTPEQFF
TRBV12-3/TRBV12-4	TRBJ1-5	-	few	TGTGCCAGCAGCCCGGGGACCTCCAGCAATCAGCCCCAGCATTTT	CASSPGTSSNQPQHF
TRBV9	TRBJ1-1	-	many	TGTGCCAGCAGCCCGCTCGGGGGACGTGAAGCTTTCTTT	CASSPLGGREAFF
TRBV6-2/TRBV6-3	TRBJ2-3	-	-	TGTGCCAGCAGTTACCCACGACCGGCCGGAAGCGCAGATACGCAGTATTTT	CASSYPRPAGSADTQYF
TRBV6-1	TRBJ2-5	-	few	TGTGCCAGCAGTGCGGTGTTGATGTTAGGGGGAACCAGGGAGACCCAGTACTTC	CASSAVLMLGGTRETQYF
TRBV12-3/TRBV12-4	TRBJ2-1	TRBD2	few	TGTGCCAGCAGTTTATTGTGGCTAGCGGGAGCTACCTACAATGAGCAGTTCTTC	CASSLLWLAGATYNEQFF
TRBV30	TRBJ1-1	TRBD1	-	TGTGCCTGGGACCCCGTTGGGACAGGTTTTGGTACTGAAGCTTTCTTT	CAWDPVGTGFGTEAFF
TRBV19	TRBJ1-6	-	few	TGTGCCAGTAGCCCTCAACTTACAGGGTCACCCCTCCACTTT	CASSPQLTGSPLHF
TRBV28	TRBJ1-1	-	-	TGTGCCAGCAGTCCATGGACAACTGGCACTGAAGCTTTCTTT	CASSPWTTGTEAFF
TRBV4-2	TRBJ1-5	-	many	TGTGCCAGCAGCCCTTCAACCTCTAACCCCAATCAGCCCCAGCATTTT	CASSPSTSNPNQPQHF